The 28 T cell receptor beta chains below come from one sample, sequenced in a study of blood T cell repertoires in COVID-19. Sequenced by immunoSEQ multiplex PCR; TCRdb stores in-frame clones only, minus some. The sample holds approximately 300,000 clones, 70% to 90% seen once. Sequencing was done on a sample of PBMCs or T cells enriched from blood (not recorded which). These receptor sequences come from a woman under 40 who had recovered from COVID-19.

This sequence joins TRBV3-1 (or the pseudogene TRBV3-2) and TRBJ1-6; a possible D gene is TRBD1 (5 bases). This CDR3 is built from 13 residues. The V gene lost 2 bases and the J gene lost 8 bases, with 7 bases spanning the gap. Germline V gene lookup returns CDR1 LGHDT and CDR2 YNNKEL (reference sequence). CDR3 coding DNA: TGTGCCAGCAGCCAACTGACAGATTCACCCCTCCACTTT. This sequence encodes CASSQLTDSPLHF.

The CDR3 sequence: CASSIAGQTHSGNTIYF. CDR3 DNA sequence: TGTGCCAGTAGTATAGCGGGACAGACGCACTCTGGAAACACCATATATTTT. The V call is TRBV19, the J call TRBJ1-3, with 7 bases fitting TRBD1. CDR3 length: 17 residues. Trimming took 1 base from V and 0 from J; bases not matched to a gene: 6. Looked up from germline, CDR1 is LNHDA and CDR2 is SQIVND (reference sequence).

The CDR3: CASSLTDGIYGYTF. The CDR3 coding sequence is TGTGCCAGCAGCTTGACTGACGGGATCTATGGCTACACCTTC. V and J are TRBV5-6 and TRBJ1-2; D is uncertain. The germline CDR1 and CDR2 sequences are SGHDT and YYEEEE. CDR3 size: 14 residues. V lost 1 base and J 4 bases, leaving 11 bases between the germline ends.

The rearrangement uses TRBV6-5 and TRBJ1-5; 7 nucleotides align to TRBD1. The CDR3 contains 14 residues. Germline V gene data show CDR1 as MNHEY and CDR2 as SVGAGI. The junction had 9 bases not matched to a gene; V was cut back by 6 bases and J by 7 bases. CDR3 coding DNA: TGTGCCAGCAGCTACACAGGGGTCGGGCAGCCCCAGCATTTT. Its translation is CASSYTGVGQPQHF.

This clone appeared a few times. The V call is TRBV28, the J call TRBJ2-3, with 11 bases identical to TRBD2. J lost 0 bases, V lost 2 bases, and 7 bases had no gene match. The germline gives CDR1 MDHEN, CDR2 SYDVKM. The CDR3 covers 18 residues. The CDR3 loop is CASSLELAGERSTDTQYF. The CDR3 DNA reads as TGTGCCAGCAGTTTAGAACTAGCGGGGGAGCGTAGCACAGATACGCAGTATTTT.

Written as DNA, the CDR3 is TGTGCCAGCAGCACAGGACAGGGGATGGCCGAGCAGTACTTC. Protein sequence: CASSTGQGMAEQYF. The chain has TRBV14 and TRBJ2-7; 9 nucleotides align to TRBD1. CDR3 length equals 14 residues. The ends lost 5 bases at V and 6 bases at J; junction bases unmatched: 8. Germline CDR1 reads SGHDN; CDR2 reads FVKESK. Supplemented by reference TRBV14 and TRBJ2-7, the full variable domain reads EAGVTQFPSHSVIEKGQTVTLRCDPISGHDNLYWYRRVMGKEIKFLLHFVKESKQDESGMPNNRFLAERTGGTYSTLKVQPAELEDSGVYFCASSTGQGMAEQYFGPGTRLTVT.

This chain links TRBV5-5 with TRBJ2-5; 10 positions match TRBD1. The CDR3 is 16 residues long. CDR1 SGHKS and CDR2 YYEKEE come from the germline V gene (reference sequence). The J segment lost 5 bases and the V segment lost 4 bases, leaving 11 bases of the junction unmatched. CDR3 bases: TGTGCCAGCAGCATTTGGACAGGGGGGATATGGGAGACCCAGTACTTC. Amino acid sequence: CASSIWTGGIWETQYF. The complete variable domain, with remaining parts taken from reference TRBV5-5 and TRBJ2-5, reads DAGVTQSPTHLIKTRGQQVTLRCSPISGHKSVSWYQQVLGQGPQFIFQYYEKEERGRGNFPDRFSARQFPNYSSELNVNALLLGDSALYLCASSIWTGGIWETQYFGPGTRLLVL.

In the case of this clone: Other nucleotide sequences in the sample specify the same CDR3. This sequence joins TRBV18 and TRBJ1-5, with 10 bases that match TRBD1. The ends lost 2 bases at V and 4 bases at J; junction bases unmatched: 2. The CDR3 contains 15 residues. Germline CDR1 is KGHSH and CDR2 is LQKENI. The CDR3 protein is CASSPSGQGNQPQHF. In nucleotides, the CDR3 is TGTGCCAGCTCACCATCGGGACAGGGGAATCAGCCCCAGCATTTT.

V usage is TRBV28 and J usage is TRBJ2-5, with 9 bases identical to TRBD2. V was clipped by 2 bases and J by 6 bases; unmatched bases: 7. CDR3 length: 15 amino acids. From germline, CDR1 is MDHEN and CDR2 SYDVKM. The CDR3 sequence: CASSLRRGGTKTQYF. The CDR3 DNA is TGTGCCAGCAGTTTAAGGCGGGGGGGCACAAAGACCCAGTACTTC.

The V and J genes are TRBV28 and TRBJ1-5; tentative D call: TRBD1 (6 bases). Trimming cost V 4 bases and J 1 base, with 14 bases left between them. The CDR3 is 16 amino acids. In germline, CDR1 is MDHEN, CDR2 SYDVKM. The CDR3 loop reads CASSSDRPVSNQPQHF. The CDR3 DNA is TGTGCCAGCAGTTCTGACAGGCCGGTGAGCAATCAGCCCCAGCATTTT.

The chain carries TRBV5-1 and TRBJ1-5; possibly TRBD1 for D (5 bases). The CDR3 is 15 residues long. The ends were cut back, 0 bases at V and 5 bases at J, with 12 bases in the middle. CDR1 SGHRS and CDR2 YFSETQ come from the germline V gene. CDR3 loop: CASSLESGNYQPQHF. In DNA, the CDR3 is TGCGCCAGCAGCTTGGAGTCAGGGAATTATCAGCCCCAGCATTTT.

The chain joins TRBV5-6 to TRBJ2-7; 11 nucleotides agree with TRBD1. The V gene end was trimmed by 3 bases and the J gene end by 2 bases; junction bases not matched to a gene: 4. CDR1 and CDR2 (germline): SGHDT, YYEEEE. The CDR3 consists of 15 residues. The CDR3 DNA sequence: TGTGCCAGCAGCTGGGACAGGGGGTTTACCTACGAGCAGTACTTC. Translated, it gives CASSWDRGFTYEQYF.

The chain recombines TRBV7-2 with TRBJ2-5, with a weak D call TRBD2 (7 bases). This CDR3 is 14 amino acids long. CDR1 and CDR2 (germline): SGHTA, FQGNSA. The V end was cut by 5 bases, the J end by 4 bases, with 14 bases between. The CDR3 coding sequence is TGTGCCAGCAGCCTAGACCGGGGGGCAGAGACCCAGTACTTC. It encodes CASSLDRGAETQYF.

The chain employs TRBV7-8 and TRBJ2-7, with D perhaps matching TRBD1 (6 bases). This CDR3 contains 14 residues. Germline V CDR1 and CDR2: SGHVS, FQNEAQ. V was cut by 5 bases and J by 2 bases, with 13 bases left in between. The CDR3, as DNA: TGTGCCAGCAGCGGACGACAGGCCCCCTACGAGCAGTACTTC. This sequence encodes CASSGRQAPYEQYF.

The chain combines TRBV18 with TRBJ1-2; D is possibly TRBD1 (6 bases). This CDR3 region has 16 residues. Germline CDR1 and CDR2: KGHSH and LQKENI. V dropped 3 bases and J dropped 6 bases, with 20 bases sitting between them. The CDR3 DNA is TGTGCCAGCTCACCGAGGGAACAGGGACATGGAAATGGCTACACCTTC. It encodes CASSPREQGHGNGYTF.

The gene calls are TRBV4-1 and TRBJ2-1, with D uncertain. V shed 0 bases and J shed 4 bases, with 10 bases lying between them. The CDR3 length is 15 residues. The V gene's germline CDR1 is MGHRA and CDR2 YSYEKL. CDR3 sequence (DNA): TGCGCCAGCAGCCAAGATAATACACGATACAATGAGCAGTTCTTC. It translates to CASSQDNTRYNEQFF.

The chain employs TRBV29-1 and TRBJ1-3; D ambiguous. Germline assignment: CDR1 SQVTM and CDR2 ANQGSEA. This CDR3 is built from 17 residues. Trimming shortened V by 7 bases and J by 0 bases, and 22 bases separated the two germline ends. This CDR3 reads CSAATRVPFGSGNTIYF. CDR3 coding DNA: TGCAGCGCTGCCACGCGGGTGCCTTTCGGCTCTGGAAACACCATATATTTT.

This clone occurred once. The chain couples TRBV27 to TRBJ1-6; 7 positions match TRBD1. CDR1 and CDR2 from the germline V gene are MNHEY and SMNVEV (reference sequence). The CDR3 consists of 17 residues. The J segment lost 6 bases and the V segment lost 5 bases, leaving 13 bases of the junction unmatched. CDR3: CASSPRGRQGFNSPLHF. In DNA form, the CDR3 reads TGTGCCAGCAGTCCCAGAGGTCGACAGGGCTTTAATTCACCCCTCCACTTT.

The chain has TRBV30 and TRBJ1-3, with D unresolved. Trimming removed 8 bases at V and 0 bases at J, with 14 bases between. The CDR3 length is 14 residues. Germline-derived CDR1 and CDR2 are GTSNPN and SVGIG (reference sequence). CDR3 region: CAGQIRVSGNTIYF. For the CDR3, the DNA is TGTGCCGGGCAAATAAGAGTCTCTGGAAACACCATATATTTT.

The chain couples TRBV5-1 to TRBJ2-3, with 8 bases aligning to TRBD2. The germline V gene encodes CDR1 SGHRS and CDR2 YFSETQ. The length of the CDR3 is 16 residues. V gave up 0 bases and J gave up 2 bases; unmatched junction bases: 5. Written as DNA, the CDR3 is TGCGCCAGCAGCTTGGAGCCTAGCGGGTCCACAGATACGCAGTATTTT. Residues: CASSLEPSGSTDTQYF.

The chain recombines TRBV5-3 with TRBJ2-7; 11 bases align to TRBD1. TRBV5-3 falls under the ORF class, with uncertain function. The CDR3 totals 17 residues. V gave up 4 bases and J gave up 4 bases; unmatched junction bases: 13. The CDR3 bases are TGTGCCAGAAGCGGGGCTACGAGGACAGGGGGCTATTACGAGCAGTACTTC. The encoded protein is CARSGATRTGGYYEQYF.

The V call is TRBV5-1, the J call TRBJ1-1, with TRBD1 matching 7 bases. Trimming removed 4 bases from V and 2 bases from J; junction bases left unmatched: 5. Germline CDR1 reads SGHRS; CDR2 reads YFSETQ. CDR3 length: 14 amino acids. The CDR3 sequence: CASSPRGLNTEAFF. In nucleotides, the CDR3 is TGCGCCAGCAGCCCTAGGGGGCTCAACACTGAAGCTTTCTTT.

The chain has TRBV18 and TRBJ2-3; 9 bases are a match to TRBD1. CDR3 length: 14 amino acids. The germline V gene has CDR1 KGHSH and CDR2 LQKENI. After removal of 4 bases from V and 5 bases from J, the junction contained 4 bases not matched to a gene. The CDR3 loop is CASSLGQGKDTQYF. The DNA for the CDR3 is TGTGCCAGCTCACTCGGACAGGGGAAAGATACGCAGTATTTT.

A single count supports this clone. The gene calls are TRBV19 and TRBJ1-1, with 10 bases matching TRBD1. V gave up 4 bases and J gave up 3 bases; unmatched junction bases: 5. This CDR3 spans 15 amino acids. CDR1 is LNHDA and CDR2 is SQIVND in the germline V gene (reference sequence). The DNA for the CDR3 is TGTGCCAGTAGTAGGGGACAGGGGTTCGACACTGAAGCTTTCTTT. Residues: CASSRGQGFDTEAFF.

The chain has TRBV7-9 and TRBJ2-1; D perhaps matches TRBD2 (7 bases). The CDR3 runs to 18 residues. Germline CDR1 is SEHNR and CDR2 is FQNEAQ (reference sequence). The V end was cut by 5 bases, the J end by 3 bases, with 23 bases between. The chain's CDR3 is CASSHRGAARRNYNEQFF. CDR3 DNA: TGTGCCAGCAGCCATCGGGGGGCTGCGAGAAGAAACTACAATGAGCAGTTCTTC.

This clone was found once. The chain recombines TRBV30 with TRBJ1-5; D uncertain. CDR1 is GTSNPN, CDR2 SVGIG, per germline (reference sequence). The CDR3 extends over 13 amino acids. The ends were cut back, 2 bases at V and 2 bases at J, with 7 bases in the middle. The CDR3 DNA reads as TGTGCCTGGAGTTTTGGAGGCAATCAGCCCCAGCATTTT. Protein product: CAWSFGGNQPQHF. Full variable domain (missing parts from reference TRBV30 and TRBJ1-5): SQTIHQWPATLVQPVGSPLSLECTVEGTSNPNLYWYRQAAGRGLQLLFYSVGIGQISSEVPQNLSASRPQDRQFILSSKKLLLSDSGFYLCAWSFGGNQPQHFGDGTRLSIL.

V and J are TRBV19 and TRBJ2-3; no reliable D call. The CDR3 runs 13 residues. Per the germline V gene, CDR1 is LNHDA and CDR2 is SQIVND (reference sequence). Trimming took off 7 bases at V and 0 bases at J, with 8 bases between the two ends. This CDR3 is CASTGQSTDTQYF. In nucleotides, the CDR3 is TGTGCCAGTACTGGGCAGAGCACAGATACGCAGTATTTT.

V gene TRBV4-3 combines with J gene TRBJ1-4; 9 bases align to TRBD1. The trim removed 7 bases at V and 8 bases at J, leaving 11 bases unmatched. The CDR3 spans 15 residues. Per germline, CDR1 LGHNA and CDR2 YSLEER. The CDR3, as DNA: TGCGCCAGCAAGCGTACAGGGACAGGGCTCGAAAAACTGTTTTTT. Translated: CASKRTGTGLEKLFF.